This TCR beta chain was observed in a study of blood T cell repertoires in COVID-19. For the study at large: T cells, B-cell-depleted T cells, or PBMCs provided the cDNA or gDNA that served as material.

In the authors' methods: Estimation of nucleated cell counts was performed using reference gene primer amplification. Sequencing was performed with immunoSEQ multiplex PCR; in TCRdb, only in-frame clones are kept and a portion is missing. V and J calls and clone size are as listed in that table; D and trimming were resolved from the DNA. The table has 150,000 to 200,000 clones, around nine tenths seen once. V lost 7 bases to trimming and J lost 0 bases; unmatched junction nucleotides: 5. The CDR3 contains 16 residues. Germline-derived CDR1 and CDR2 are SNHLY and FYNNEI. The chain couples TRBV2 to TRBJ2-2; 10 positions agree with TRBD2. Sequenced sample: peripheral blood. The origin of this receptor is a man between 65 and 79 years old with acute or convalescent COVID-19. For the CDR3, the DNA is TGTGCCAGCATGGGACTAGCGTTCGCGAACACCGGGGAGCTGTTTTTT. Translating gives CASMGLAFANTGELFF.